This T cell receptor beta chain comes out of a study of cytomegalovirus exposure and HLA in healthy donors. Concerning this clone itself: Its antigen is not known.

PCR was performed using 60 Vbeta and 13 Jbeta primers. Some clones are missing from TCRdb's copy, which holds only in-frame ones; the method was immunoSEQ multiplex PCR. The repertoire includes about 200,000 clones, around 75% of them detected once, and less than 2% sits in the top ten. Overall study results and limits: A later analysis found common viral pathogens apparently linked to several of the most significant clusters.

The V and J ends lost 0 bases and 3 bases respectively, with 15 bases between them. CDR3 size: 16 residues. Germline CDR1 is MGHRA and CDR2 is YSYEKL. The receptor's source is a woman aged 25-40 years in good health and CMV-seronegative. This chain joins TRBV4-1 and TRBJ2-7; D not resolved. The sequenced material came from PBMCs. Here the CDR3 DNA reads TGCGCCAGCAGCCAAGATTTTAAGCGCCCAAACTACGAGCAGTACTTC. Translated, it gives CASSQDFKRPNYEQYF.